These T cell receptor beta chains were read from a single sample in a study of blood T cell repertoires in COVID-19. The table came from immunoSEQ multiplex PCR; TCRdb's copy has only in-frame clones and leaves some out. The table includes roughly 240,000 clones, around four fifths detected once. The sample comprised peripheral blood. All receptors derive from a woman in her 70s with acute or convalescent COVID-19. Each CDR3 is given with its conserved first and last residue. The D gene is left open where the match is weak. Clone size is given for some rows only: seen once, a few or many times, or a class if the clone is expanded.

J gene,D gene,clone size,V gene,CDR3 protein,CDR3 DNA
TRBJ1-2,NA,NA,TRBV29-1,CSVEPRANYGYTF,TGCAGCGTTGAACCCAGGGCTAACTATGGCTACACCTTC
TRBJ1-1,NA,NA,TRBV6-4,CASSATGSGTEAFF,TGTGCCAGCAGTGCGACGGGATCGGGCACTGAAGCTTTCTTT
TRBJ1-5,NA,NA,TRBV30,CAWSPTGGQPQHF,TGTGCCTGGAGTCCAACGGGGGGTCAGCCCCAGCATTTT
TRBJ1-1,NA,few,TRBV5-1,CASSDPGGVAEAFF,TGCGCCAGCAGCGATCCGGGGGGCGTGGCTGAAGCTTTCTTT
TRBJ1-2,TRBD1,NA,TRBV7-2,CASSSEGTGGLGYTF,TGTGCCAGCAGCTCTGAAGGGACAGGGGGCTTAGGCTACACCTTC
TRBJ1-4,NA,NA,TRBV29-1,CSARDTANEKLFF,TGCAGCGCTAGGGACACTGCTAATGAAAAACTGTTTTTT
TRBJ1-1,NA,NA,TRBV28,CASINSLSTEAFF,TGTGCCAGCATTAACAGCTTATCCACTGAAGCTTTCTTT
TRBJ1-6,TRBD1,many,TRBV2,CASSQGARGSPLHF,TGTGCCAGCAGTCAGGGGGCGCGTGGATCACCCCTCCACTTT
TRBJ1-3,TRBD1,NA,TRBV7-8,CASSLEGTGVTGSISGNTIYF,TGTGCCAGCAGCTTAGAGGGGACAGGAGTCACAGGTTCGATCTCTGGAAACACCATATATTTT
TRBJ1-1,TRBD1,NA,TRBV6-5,CASSYSGGGEAFF,TGTGCCAGCAGTTACTCAGGGGGCGGTGAAGCTTTCTTT
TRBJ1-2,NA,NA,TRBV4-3,CASSQLGAAYGYTF,TGCGCCAGCAGCCAATTGGGGGCAGCCTATGGCTACACCTTC
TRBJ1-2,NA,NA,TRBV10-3,CAISERYGYTF,TGTGCCATCAGTGAGCGGTATGGCTACACCTTC
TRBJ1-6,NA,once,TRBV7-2,CASSLGQINSPLHF,TGTGCCAGCAGCTTAGGGCAGATAAATTCACCCCTCCACTTT
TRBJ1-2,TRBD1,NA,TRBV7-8,CASSSLRTGLDGYTF,TGTGCCAGCAGCTCCCTCAGGACAGGACTTGATGGCTACACCTTC
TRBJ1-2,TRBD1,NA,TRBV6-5,CASSIGTGIDFRF,TGTGCCAGCAGTATCGGGACAGGGATAGACTTTCGCTTC
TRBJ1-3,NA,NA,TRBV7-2,CASSLAEGNTIYF,TGTGCCAGCAGCTTAGCGGAGGGAAACACCATATATTTT
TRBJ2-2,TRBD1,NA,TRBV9,CASSVPGQGNTGELFF,TGTGCCAGCAGCGTTCCGGGACAGGGAAACACCGGGGAGCTGTTTTTT
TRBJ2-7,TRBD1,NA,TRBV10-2,CASSIDRGEQYF,TGCGCCAGCAGCATCGACAGGGGCGAGCAGTACTTC
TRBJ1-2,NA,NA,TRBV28,CASSYTEDYGYTF,TGTGCCAGCAGTTACACAGAAGACTATGGCTACACCTTC
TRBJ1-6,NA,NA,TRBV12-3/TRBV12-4,CASSLQQESPLHF,TGTGCCAGCAGTTTACAACAAGAATCACCCCTCCACTTT
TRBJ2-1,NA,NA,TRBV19,CASSRGNGPSSYNEQFF,TGTGCCAGTAGTAGGGGCAATGGGCCGAGCTCCTACAATGAGCAGTTCTTC
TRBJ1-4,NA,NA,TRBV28,CASSPPGVFSTNEKLFF,TGTGCCAGCAGTCCTCCAGGGGTATTCAGCACTAATGAAAAACTGTTTTTT
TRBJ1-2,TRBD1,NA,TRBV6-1,CASSEDPGGYGYTF,TGTGCCAGCAGTGAAGATCCAGGGGGCTATGGCTACACCTTC
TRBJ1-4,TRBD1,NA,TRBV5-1,CASSIGQGTTNEKLFF,TGCGCCAGCAGCATCGGACAGGGGACAACTAATGAAAAACTGTTTTTT
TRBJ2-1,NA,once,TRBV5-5,CASSPSTGQSYNEQFF,TGTGCCAGCAGCCCGAGCACAGGCCAGTCCTACAATGAGCAGTTCTTC
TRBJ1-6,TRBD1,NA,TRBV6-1,CASSEQGQGRSPLHF,TGTGCCAGCAGTGAACAGGGACAGGGGAGGTCACCCCTCCACTTT
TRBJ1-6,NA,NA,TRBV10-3,CAISETGTPKGSPLHF,TGTGCCATCAGTGAGACCGGGACACCAAAGGGTTCACCCCTCCACTTT
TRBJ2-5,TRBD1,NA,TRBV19,CASSVTGAYETQYF,TGTGCCAGTAGCGTTACAGGGGCTTATGAGACCCAGTACTTC